The 28 T cell receptor beta chains in this list originate from one sample, sequenced in a study of long-term antiretroviral therapy in people with HIV. Sequencing used immunoSEQ v3.0 at survey level. Assay used: immunoSEQ multiplex PCR; TCRdb lists only in-frame clones, some missing. The sample holds approximately 29,000 clones, about 85% seen once. Sequencing was performed on unsorted PBMCs, taken 1.1 years after starting antiretroviral therapy. All receptors derive from a young man with HIV.

The chain has TRBV29-1 and TRBJ2-7; D remains unclear. The germline V gene has CDR1 SQVTM and CDR2 ANQGSEA. The CDR3 loop spans 13 amino acids. Trimming removed 3 bases at V and 4 bases at J, with 13 bases between. The CDR3: CSVDGAGRYEQYF. Written as DNA, the CDR3 is TGCAGCGTTGACGGAGCCGGTAGATACGAGCAGTACTTC.

The J gene is TRBJ2-1, the V gene TRBV18, with 13 nucleotides matching TRBD2. Trimming took 5 bases from V and 7 from J; bases not matched to a gene: 5. CDR3 length equals 15 residues. Germline CDR1 and CDR2: KGHSH and LQKENI. The CDR3 bases are TGTGCCAGCTCAAGGACTAGCGGGGGATCTAATGAGCAGTTCTTC. This sequence encodes CASSRTSGGSNEQFF.

V usage is TRBV27 and J usage is TRBJ2-1; 7 nucleotides align to TRBD2. The CDR3 spans 14 residues. Looked up from germline, CDR1 is MNHEY and CDR2 is SMNVEV (reference sequence). V lost 2 bases, J lost 6 bases, and 4 bases stayed unmatched. CDR3 amino acids: CASSLLLASNEQFF. CDR3 sequence (DNA): TGTGCCAGCAGTTTACTACTAGCGTCCAATGAGCAGTTCTTC.

The chain has TRBV27 and TRBJ2-7; 8 bases agree with TRBD1. J lost 5 bases, V lost 4 bases, and 4 bases had no gene match. Germline CDR1 and CDR2: MNHEY and SMNVEV (reference sequence). This CDR3 has 13 amino acids. CDR3: CASSSRGRNEQYF. The DNA of the CDR3 is TGTGCCAGCAGTTCCAGGGGGCGGAACGAGCAGTACTTC.

The chain employs TRBV18 and TRBJ1-4; a weak D match, TRBD1 (5 bases). Germline V gives CDR1 KGHSH, CDR2 LQKENI. V was pared by 0 bases and J by 5 bases, with 10 bases between. The CDR3 covers 15 residues. CDR3 sequence (DNA): TGTGCCAGCTCACCACCCGGGACGGTAAATGAAAAACTGTTTTTT. Protein: CASSPPGTVNEKLFF.

The chain recombines TRBV10-3 with TRBJ2-3; TRBD2 agrees at 8 bases. The CDR3 has 16 residues. From germline, CDR1 is ENHRY and CDR2 SYGVKD. After removal of 6 bases from V and 2 bases from J, the junction contained 10 bases not matched to a gene. CDR3 protein: CAIREERGPYTDTQYF. CDR3 bases: TGTGCCATCAGGGAGGAGCGGGGGCCTTACACAGATACGCAGTATTTT.

The chain recombines TRBV27 with TRBJ1-1; possible D gene TRBD1, 5 bases. This CDR3 has 14 residues. Germline values: CDR1 MNHEY, CDR2 SMNVEV (reference sequence). Trimming cost V 2 bases and J 3 bases, with 10 bases left between them. CDR3 in DNA: TGTGCCAGCAGTTTAGGGGCACTATACACTGAAGCTTTCTTT. This gives the protein CASSLGALYTEAFF.

This clone was observed a single time. DNA for the CDR3: TGTGCCAGCAGCTTGGGTAGTAGTCTAGCGGGCACAGATACGCAGTATTTT. Translation gives CASSLGSSLAGTDTQYF. V gene TRBV5-4 combines with J gene TRBJ2-3; 7 bases line up with TRBD2. The CDR3 is made up of 17 amino acids. Germline CDR1 and CDR2: SGHNT and YYREEE (reference sequence). J lost 1 base, V lost 0 bases, and 8 bases had no gene match. Full variable domain (rest looked up from reference TRBV5-4 and TRBJ2-3): ETGVTQSPTHLIKTRGQQVTLRCSSQSGHNTVSWYQQALGQGPQFIFQYYREEENGRGNFPPRFSGLQFPNYSSELNVNALELDDSALYLCASSLGSSLAGTDTQYFGPGTRLTVL.

The rearrangement links TRBV7-9 to TRBJ2-1, with TRBD2 matching 7 bases. Germline CDR1 and CDR2: SEHNR and FQNEAQ (reference sequence). CDR3 size: 14 residues. Losses at the gene ends were 3 bases for V and 1 base for J; bases not matched to a gene: 0. As DNA, the CDR3 is TGTGCCAGCAGCTTGGGGGGGTCCTACAATGAGCAGTTCTTC. This encodes CASSLGGSYNEQFF.

The CDR3 region has the DNA TGTGCCAGCAGTTTAAACTGGGGAGGACAGCCCCAGCATTTT. Protein sequence: CASSLNWGGQPQHF. The V gene is TRBV28, the J gene TRBJ1-5; D is unclear. Germline values: CDR1 MDHEN, CDR2 SYDVKM. Trimming removed 2 bases at V and 7 bases at J, with 12 bases between. CDR3 length: 14 residues.

The rearrangement uses TRBV5-4 and TRBJ1-4; D may be TRBD1 (5 bases). The CDR3 has 17 residues. V shed 0 bases and J shed 8 bases, with 20 bases lying between them. Germline V gene data show CDR1 as SGHNT and CDR2 as YYREEE (reference sequence). CDR3: CASSLAGGRGLGEKLFF. CDR3 nucleotide sequence: TGTGCCAGCAGCTTGGCCGGAGGAAGGGGCCTAGGGGAAAAACTGTTTTTT.

The V gene is TRBV28, the J gene TRBJ2-1; 9 bases map to TRBD1. The germline gives CDR1 MDHEN, CDR2 SYDVKM. With V trimmed by 5 bases and J by 4 bases, 6 bases remained unmatched. This CDR3 has 15 amino acids. CDR3 sequence reads: CASSPQGQGYNEQFF. The CDR3 bases are TGTGCCAGCAGTCCGCAGGGACAGGGTTACAATGAGCAGTTCTTC.

This CDR3 is CASSLVGGGNYNEQFF. The CDR3 DNA follows: TGTGCCAGCAGCTTAGTCGGCGGGGGGAACTACAATGAGCAGTTCTTC. The J gene is TRBJ2-1, the V gene TRBV7-2, with 8 positions matching TRBD2. CDR3 length equals 16 residues. The germline CDR1 and CDR2 sequences are SGHTA and FQGNSA. Unmatched junction bases numbered 5, after V lost 1 base and J lost 3 bases.

The chain uses TRBV11-2 and TRBJ1-3, with D maybe TRBD1 (5 bases). The CDR3 is made up of 15 amino acids. V dropped 2 bases and J dropped 8 bases, with 16 bases sitting between them. Germline CDR1 and CDR2: SGHAT and FQNNGV. The CDR3 DNA follows: TGTGCCAGCAGCTTAAATTTCGGAGGGGCTGACACCATATATTTT. Translating it yields CASSLNFGGADTIYF.

This sequence joins TRBV7-9 and TRBJ1-2; 7 bases agree with TRBD1. Germline values: CDR1 SEHNR, CDR2 FQNEAQ (reference sequence). This CDR3 contains 15 residues. With V trimmed by 1 base and J by 5 bases, 7 bases remained unmatched. The CDR3 region has the DNA TGTGCCAGCAGCTTAGAGGGACAGCTCTCTTATGGCTACACCTTC. It translates to CASSLEGQLSYGYTF.

V usage is TRBV6-1 and J usage is TRBJ2-1, with D unresolved. The CDR3 loop spans 14 amino acids. V was cut by 2 bases and J by 9 bases, with 14 bases left in between. Germline assignment: CDR1 MNHNS and CDR2 SASEGT. This CDR3 reads CASSESKSDGEQFF. The CDR3 DNA sequence: TGTGCCAGCAGTGAAAGTAAGTCGGACGGTGAGCAGTTCTTC.

The V call is TRBV11-2, the J call TRBJ2-2, with TRBD1 as a possible D gene (6 bases). Germline assignment: CDR1 SGHAT and CDR2 FQNNGV. The CDR3 loop spans 18 amino acids. V was shortened by 0 bases and J by 4 bases, with 18 bases between the two germline ends. CDR3 bases: TGTGCCAGCAGCTTAGAGGGTGGGGGCCAGATTGGCACCGGGGAGCTGTTTTTT. Translating gives CASSLEGGGQIGTGELFF. Complete variable domain (other parts from reference TRBV11-2 and TRBJ2-2): EAGVAQSPRYKIIEKRQSVAFWCNPISGHATLYWYQQILGQGPKLLIQFQNNGVVDDSQLPKDRFSAERLKGVDSTLKIQPAKLEDSAVYLCASSLEGGGQIGTGELFFGEGSRLTVL.

The chain joins TRBV5-4 to TRBJ2-5; D not resolved. Trimming cost V 4 bases and J 3 bases, with 13 bases left between them. The CDR3 runs to 14 residues. CDR1 and CDR2 from the germline V gene are SGHNT and YYREEE (reference sequence). The CDR3 here is CASSISLGEETQYF. Here the CDR3 DNA reads TGTGCCAGCAGCATATCCCTAGGAGAAGAGACCCAGTACTTC. Filled out from reference TRBV5-4 and TRBJ2-5, the complete variable domain reads ETGVTQSPTHLIKTRGQQVTLRCSSQSGHNTVSWYQQALGQGPQFIFQYYREEENGRGNFPPRFSGLQFPNYSSELNVNALELDDSALYLCASSISLGEETQYFGPGTRLLVL.

The chain joins TRBV30 to TRBJ1-5; D is uncertain. Germline CDR1 GTSNPN, CDR2 SVGIG (reference sequence). CDR3 size: 12 residues. Between the trimmed V and J ends, which lost 5 bases and 4 bases, there was a span of 9 bases. The CDR3 loop is CAWDGGNQPQHF. The CDR3 DNA sequence: TGTGCCTGGGACGGAGGAAATCAGCCCCAGCATTTT. Filled out from reference TRBV30 and TRBJ1-5, the complete variable domain reads SQTIHQWPATLVQPVGSPLSLECTVEGTSNPNLYWYRQAAGRGLQLLFYSVGIGQISSEVPQNLSASRPQDRQFILSSKKLLLSDSGFYLCAWDGGNQPQHFGDGTRLSIL.

A few counts support this clone. The chain joins TRBV4-2 to TRBJ2-3; 7 nucleotides match TRBD2. Trimming removed 0 bases from V and 4 bases from J; junction bases left unmatched: 4. Germline V gene lookup returns CDR1 LGHNA and CDR2 YNFKEQ. There are 15 residues in the CDR3. The CDR3 DNA reads as TGTGCCAGCAGCCAAGAGGGCCTAGCGGCAGATACGCAGTATTTT. Encoded protein: CASSQEGLAADTQYF.

This clone has a handful of counts. CDR3 DNA sequence: TGTGCCAGCAGCTCCAGTGACCGTGCCTACGAGCAGTACTTC. Protein sequence: CASSSSDRAYEQYF. This rearrangement joins TRBV13 to TRBJ2-7; no clear D gene. The CDR3 is 14 residues long. V was clipped by 4 bases and J by 2 bases, with 12 bases between them. In germline, CDR1 is PRHDT, CDR2 FYEKMQ (reference sequence).

The chain recombines TRBV4-3 with TRBJ2-1; a possible D gene is TRBD2 (6 bases). With 0 bases removed from V and 13 bases from J, the gap between germline ends came to 13 bases. Germline V gene data show CDR1 as LGHNA and CDR2 as YSLEER. CDR3 size: 13 residues. DNA for the CDR3: TGCGCCAGCAGCCAAGATTCGGGAGAATACCAGTTCTTC. Translation: CASSQDSGEYQFF.

Remarks on this clone: At one end the junction does not follow the germline gene, possibly because of a read error. This chain's CDR3 is CASSVAGGRGSGELFF. For the CDR3, the DNA is TGTGCCAGCAGCGTAGCGGGGGGGAGGGGTTCCGGGGAGCTGTTTTTT. The chain employs TRBV7-8 and TRBJ2-2; 11 bases line up with TRBD2. Germline V gene lookup returns CDR1 SGHVS and CDR2 FQNEAQ. The CDR3 loop spans 16 amino acids.

This chain uses TRBV11-2 with TRBJ2-3; TRBD2 agrees at 9 bases. J lost 5 bases, V lost 1 base, and 16 bases had no gene match. CDR3 size: 19 residues. CDR1 is SGHAT, CDR2 FQNNGV, per germline. In DNA, the CDR3 is TGTGCCAGCAGCTTAGTGGTAATAGCGGGAGTCCCCACGAAAGATACGCAGTATTTT. The encoded protein is CASSLVVIAGVPTKDTQYF.

This clone was seen only once. The gene calls are TRBV9 and TRBJ2-1; tentatively, D is TRBD2 (5 bases). The CDR3 is made up of 16 amino acids. V was pared by 0 bases and J by 1 base, with 11 bases between. CDR1 is SGDLS, CDR2 YYNGEE, per germline. The CDR3 sequence is CASSVGLMGSYNEQFF. The CDR3 DNA follows: TGTGCCAGCAGCGTAGGACTAATGGGTTCCTACAATGAGCAGTTCTTC.

V and J are TRBV6-1 and TRBJ1-1; D remains ambiguous. The CDR3 spans 14 residues. Deletions cut 7 bases from V and 6 bases from J, with 18 bases between. CDR1 MNHNS and CDR2 SASEGT come from the germline V gene. CDR3 protein: CASTKVGTLAEAFF. As DNA, the CDR3 is TGTGCCAGCACAAAAGTGGGCACTTTGGCTGAAGCTTTCTTT.

V gene TRBV5-5 combines with J gene TRBJ1-1; D gene unclear. CDR3 size: 15 residues. With 3 bases removed from V and 1 base from J, the gap between germline ends came to 13 bases. Germline CDR1 SGHKS, CDR2 YYEKEE (reference sequence). In DNA, the CDR3 is TGTGCCAGCAGCTATTCGGCGGTGCAGAACACTGAAGCTTTCTTT. Protein product: CASSYSAVQNTEAFF.

This sequence joins TRBV20-1 and TRBJ2-3; unclear D gene. Trimming left V 2 bases short and J 4 bases short, with 4 bases between. The germline gives CDR1 DFQATT, CDR2 SNEGSKA (reference sequence). The CDR3 spans 11 residues. The CDR3 region has the DNA TGCAGTGCTAGAAGCGCAGATACGCAGTATTTT. This translates into CSARSADTQYF.